Sequencing of this T cell receptor (beta chain) was carried out in a study of shared clonotypes between healthy human individuals. Study details: Donors had three CD4 naive, three CD4 memory, two CD8 naive and one CD8 memory plate apiece. The study, taken as a whole, reports: Some clonotypes were shared by all four sorted-subset donors, while others were not shared. The non-shared ones had lower generation probabilities than the shared ones.

Samples underwent the assay at deep level. Sequenced by immunoSEQ multiplex PCR; TCRdb stores in-frame clones only, minus some. The sample consists of about 1 million clones, 70% to 80% of them appearing once. Comment on this clone: Its specificity is not known. Other DNA sequences in the sample encode the same CDR3.

Recent acute infections and vaccinations were absent in the healthy HIV-negative adult donors. The V gene's germline CDR1 is MGHRA and CDR2 YSYEKL. This CDR3 has 15 residues. Trimming at V came to 1 base and at J to 2 bases, leaving 1 base not matched to a gene. The clonotype comes from a man younger than 35 in good health. The sample taken for sequencing was memory CD4+ T cells sorted from blood. As to subset: CD45RA-negative fraction. This chain joins TRBV4-1 and TRBJ1-3; 8 positions match TRBD1. The CDR3 DNA reads as TGCGCCAGCAGCCAAGGGACAGGGACTGGAAACACCATATATTTT. Residues: CASSQGTGTGNTIYF.